A selection of T cell receptor beta chains follows, all from one sample in a study of CD8+ T cells in alopecia areata. Here immunoSEQ multiplex PCR was the method, and the copy in TCRdb shows in-frame clones only, minus some. The table has about 140,000 clones, about 88% seen once; the top ten hold roughly 13%. The specimen was CD8+ T cells sorted from blood, collected at week 4, from a patient treated with tofacitinib. The receptors were gathered from a human donor with alopecia areata. Each CDR3 is given with its conserved first and last residue. Each record gives: J gene, D gene, V gene, clone size, CDR3 DNA, CDR3 protein. The D gene is left open where the match is weak. A row's size may be missing; if present it is once, few, many or a size class.

j_gene: TRBJ2-3
d_gene: TRBD2
v_gene: TRBV29-1
abundance: -
CDR3nt: TGCAGCGTCGCAGCTCCACTAGCGGGGGAGGCAGATACGCAGTATTTT
CDR3aa: CSVAAPLAGEADTQYF

j_gene: TRBJ1-5
d_gene: -
v_gene: TRBV29-1
abundance: -
CDR3nt: TGCAGCGTTGAGACTGGGAACAGCAATCAGCCCCAGCATTTT
CDR3aa: CSVETGNSNQPQHF

j_gene: TRBJ2-7
d_gene: -
v_gene: TRBV11-2
abundance: -
CDR3nt: TGTGCCAGCAGCCGTGAGGCCACCTACGAGCAGTACTTC
CDR3aa: CASSREATYEQYF

j_gene: TRBJ2-7
d_gene: -
v_gene: TRBV19
abundance: -
CDR3nt: TGTGCCACCACACCTTCTTCGGGGCGCGCCTACGAGCAGTACTTC
CDR3aa: CATTPSSGRAYEQYF

j_gene: TRBJ2-3
d_gene: -
v_gene: TRBV29-1
abundance: once
CDR3nt: TGCAGCGTTGATGTTACAGGGGGGGCAGATACGCAGTATTTT
CDR3aa: CSVDVTGGADTQYF

j_gene: TRBJ2-2
d_gene: -
v_gene: TRBV7-9
abundance: -
CDR3nt: TGTGCCAGCAGCCCAAGGCCCGGGGAGCTGTTTTTT
CDR3aa: CASSPRPGELFF

j_gene: TRBJ1-4
d_gene: -
v_gene: TRBV11-2
abundance: -
CDR3nt: TGTGCCAGCAGCCCGAACACGGGGACCGATGAAAAACTGTTTTTT
CDR3aa: CASSPNTGTDEKLFF

j_gene: TRBJ2-2
d_gene: -
v_gene: TRBV2
abundance: -
CDR3nt: TGTGCCAGCAGATCTAGCACCGGGGAGCTGTTTTTT
CDR3aa: CASRSSTGELFF

j_gene: TRBJ2-1
d_gene: -
v_gene: TRBV2
abundance: -
CDR3nt: TGTGCCAGCAGTTTAGGACCCGATCGGGAGTTCTTC
CDR3aa: CASSLGPDREFF

j_gene: TRBJ2-1
d_gene: -
v_gene: TRBV5-4
abundance: -
CDR3nt: TGTGCCAGCAGCTTGTTGTTGTCCGATGAGCAGTTCTTC
CDR3aa: CASSLLLSDEQFF

j_gene: TRBJ2-5
d_gene: TRBD2
v_gene: TRBV7-9
abundance: -
CDR3nt: TGTGCCAGCAGCGGACTAGCGGGAGGCTATGAGACCCAGTACTTC
CDR3aa: CASSGLAGGYETQYF

j_gene: TRBJ2-1
d_gene: -
v_gene: TRBV5-4
abundance: -
CDR3nt: TGTGCCAGCAGCGTGAACTACAATGAGCAGTTCTTC
CDR3aa: CASSVNYNEQFF

j_gene: TRBJ2-1
d_gene: -
v_gene: TRBV30
abundance: -
CDR3nt: TGTGCCTGGAACCTAGTAGCTAATGAGCAGTTCTTC
CDR3aa: CAWNLVANEQFF

j_gene: TRBJ2-7
d_gene: TRBD1
v_gene: TRBV5-1
abundance: -
CDR3nt: TGCGCCAGCAGCTTCGGGACAGGGAGGAACGAGCAGTACTTC
CDR3aa: CASSFGTGRNEQYF

j_gene: TRBJ1-4
d_gene: -
v_gene: TRBV29-1
abundance: -
CDR3nt: TGCAGCGTTGAATGGCAGGGGAATGAAAAACTGTTTTTT
CDR3aa: CSVEWQGNEKLFF

j_gene: TRBJ2-5
d_gene: -
v_gene: TRBV18
abundance: -
CDR3nt: TGTGCCAGCTCACCTCGCTCGGAGCCTAGTGTTAAGGAGACCCAGTACTTC
CDR3aa: CASSPRSEPSVKETQYF

j_gene: TRBJ2-1
d_gene: -
v_gene: TRBV7-9
abundance: -
CDR3nt: TGTGCCAGCAGCTCGGACAGCGCTCCCTACAATGAGCAGTTCTTC
CDR3aa: CASSSDSAPYNEQFF

j_gene: TRBJ1-1
d_gene: TRBD1
v_gene: TRBV5-1
abundance: -
CDR3nt: TGCGCCAGCAGCTTGTACGAGACAGGGGACACTGAAGCTTTCTTT
CDR3aa: CASSLYETGDTEAFF

j_gene: TRBJ1-5
d_gene: TRBD1
v_gene: TRBV15
abundance: -
CDR3nt: TGTGCCACCAGCAGACAACGACAGGGGGCAAGTCAGCCCCAGCATTTT
CDR3aa: CATSRQRQGASQPQHF

j_gene: TRBJ2-7
d_gene: -
v_gene: TRBV6-5
abundance: -
CDR3nt: TGTGCCAGCAGTACGACAGGCTACGAGCAGTACTTC
CDR3aa: CASSTTGYEQYF

j_gene: TRBJ2-3
d_gene: TRBD2
v_gene: TRBV7-9
abundance: -
CDR3nt: TGTGCCAGCAGCGTCAGCGGGGGGGCCGGGGATACGCAGTATTTT
CDR3aa: CASSVSGGAGDTQYF

j_gene: TRBJ2-7
d_gene: TRBD2
v_gene: TRBV29-1
abundance: -
CDR3nt: TGCAGCGTTGTCCCCAGCGGGGGTATATCCGAGCAGTACTTC
CDR3aa: CSVVPSGGISEQYF

j_gene: TRBJ2-3
d_gene: TRBD2
v_gene: TRBV9
abundance: -
CDR3nt: TGTGCCAGCAGCTCCCCGGGACTAGCGGAAACAGATACGCAGTATTTT
CDR3aa: CASSSPGLAETDTQYF

j_gene: TRBJ2-7
d_gene: TRBD2
v_gene: TRBV18
abundance: once
CDR3nt: TGTGCCAGCTCACCACCAAGACTAGCTGGCGAGCAGTACTTC
CDR3aa: CASSPPRLAGEQYF

j_gene: TRBJ2-3
d_gene: -
v_gene: TRBV19
abundance: -
CDR3nt: TGTGCCAGTCTTGCGGGACAGAGCACAGATACGCAGTATTTT
CDR3aa: CASLAGQSTDTQYF

j_gene: TRBJ2-1
d_gene: TRBD2
v_gene: TRBV7-9
abundance: -
CDR3nt: TGTGCCAGCAGCTCACCCCTCCGACGGGAGGGCTACAATGAGCAGTTCTTC
CDR3aa: CASSSPLRREGYNEQFF

j_gene: TRBJ2-1
d_gene: TRBD2
v_gene: TRBV15
abundance: few
CDR3nt: TGTGCCACCAGCAGAAATGGACTAGCGTTGAATGAGCAGTTCTTC
CDR3aa: CATSRNGLALNEQFF

j_gene: TRBJ1-1
d_gene: -
v_gene: TRBV5-1
abundance: -
CDR3nt: TGCGCCAGCAGGGGGATAATGAACACTGAAGCTTTCTTT
CDR3aa: CASRGIMNTEAFF

j_gene: TRBJ2-2
d_gene: -
v_gene: TRBV7-9
abundance: once
CDR3nt: TGTGCCAGCATCGGGGCCCAGAGAAACACCGGGGAGCTGTTTTTT
CDR3aa: CASIGAQRNTGELFF

j_gene: TRBJ2-7
d_gene: -
v_gene: TRBV25-1
abundance: -
CDR3nt: TGTGCCAGCAGTGAAACAGGGGCTAGCGGATCCTACGAGCAGTACTTC
CDR3aa: CASSETGASGSYEQYF

j_gene: TRBJ2-7
d_gene: TRBD2
v_gene: TRBV9
abundance: once
CDR3nt: TGTGCCAGCAGCGGACTAGCGGGAGGGCCAACCTACGAGCAGTACTTC
CDR3aa: CASSGLAGGPTYEQYF

j_gene: TRBJ2-5
d_gene: -
v_gene: TRBV27
abundance: -
CDR3nt: TGTGCCAGTAAAGGAGGGGGCGGGCAAGAGACCCAGTACTTC
CDR3aa: CASKGGGGQETQYF

j_gene: TRBJ1-3
d_gene: -
v_gene: TRBV18
abundance: -
CDR3nt: TGTGCCAGCTCACCTCCCACTACAGTGGTCCGGGGAAACACCATATATTTT
CDR3aa: CASSPPTTVVRGNTIYF

j_gene: TRBJ2-1
d_gene: TRBD2
v_gene: TRBV7-6
abundance: -
CDR3nt: TGTGCCAGCAGCTTTTCGGGGACTAGCTACAATGAGCAGTTCTTC
CDR3aa: CASSFSGTSYNEQFF

j_gene: TRBJ1-3
d_gene: -
v_gene: TRBV4-2
abundance: -
CDR3nt: TGTGCCAGCAGCCATGGCCAGAGCTCTGGAAACACCATATATTTT
CDR3aa: CASSHGQSSGNTIYF

j_gene: TRBJ1-5
d_gene: -
v_gene: TRBV5-6
abundance: -
CDR3nt: TGTGCCAGCAGCTTCGCGGCGCGCAATCAGCCCCAGCATTTT
CDR3aa: CASSFAARNQPQHF

j_gene: TRBJ1-1
d_gene: -
v_gene: TRBV27
abundance: once
CDR3nt: TGTGCCAGCATAAGGGACACTGAAGCTTTCTTT
CDR3aa: CASIRDTEAFF

j_gene: TRBJ2-3
d_gene: -
v_gene: TRBV19
abundance: -
CDR3nt: TGTGCCAGTAGTATTGTGTTAACAGATACGCAGTATTTT
CDR3aa: CASSIVLTDTQYF

j_gene: TRBJ2-7
d_gene: TRBD1
v_gene: TRBV7-9
abundance: -
CDR3nt: TGTGCCAGCAGCTTGCCGACAGGGCCCTTAGCGTACGAGCAGTACTTC
CDR3aa: CASSLPTGPLAYEQYF

j_gene: TRBJ2-7
d_gene: TRBD1
v_gene: TRBV30
abundance: -
CDR3nt: TGTGCCTGGAGTTCGGGACAGGACTACGAGCAGTACTTC
CDR3aa: CAWSSGQDYEQYF

j_gene: TRBJ1-2
d_gene: -
v_gene: TRBV30
abundance: -
CDR3nt: TGTGCCTGGAGTGTAGACACCATTGGCTACACCTTC
CDR3aa: CAWSVDTIGYTF